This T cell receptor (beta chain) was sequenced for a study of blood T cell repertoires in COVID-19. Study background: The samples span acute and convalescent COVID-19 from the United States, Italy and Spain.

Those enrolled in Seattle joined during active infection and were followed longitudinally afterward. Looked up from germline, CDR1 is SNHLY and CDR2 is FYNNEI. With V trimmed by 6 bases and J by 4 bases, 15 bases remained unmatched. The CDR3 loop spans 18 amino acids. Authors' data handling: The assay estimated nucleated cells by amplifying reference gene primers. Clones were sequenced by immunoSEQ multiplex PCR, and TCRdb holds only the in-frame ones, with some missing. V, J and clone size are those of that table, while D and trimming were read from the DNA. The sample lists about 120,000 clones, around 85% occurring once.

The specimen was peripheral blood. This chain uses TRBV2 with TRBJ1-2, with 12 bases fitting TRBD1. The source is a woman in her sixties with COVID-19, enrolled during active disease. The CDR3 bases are TGTGCCAGCAGGCCGACCGGGACAGGGGGCTTTCTCCTCTATGGCTACACCTTC. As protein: CASRPTGTGGFLLYGYTF. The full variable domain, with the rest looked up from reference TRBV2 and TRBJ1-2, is EPEVTQTPSHQVTQMGQEVILRCVPISNHLYFYWYRQILGQKVEFLVSFYNNEISEKSEIFDDQFSVERPDGSNFTLKIRSTKLEDSAMYFCASRPTGTGGFLLYGYTFGSGTRLTVV.